This entry concerns a single T cell receptor beta chain. Antigen: not known. An end of the junction differs from the germline gene, which may be a read error. This record belongs to a study of cytomegalovirus exposure and HLA in healthy donors. Germline CDR1 SEHNR, CDR2 FQNEAQ (reference sequence). CDR3 length: 16 amino acids. Vbeta (60) and Jbeta (13) primers were used in the PCR. Sequencing used immunoSEQ multiplex PCR; TCRdb keeps in-frame clones, though not all of them. The repertoire includes under 250,000 clones, roughly 80% of them detected once, and 3% to 4% sits in the top ten. Study findings and constraints: V- and J-gene trimming in TCR beta was tied to a missense DCLRE1C variant by an analysis performed later.

This TCR was sampled from a male donor in good health and CMV-seronegative. This rearrangement joins TRBV7-9 to TRBJ2-7; 9 bases line up with TRBD1. Sequencing was done on a sample of PBMCs. CDR3 nucleotides: TGTTCCAGCAGCACCACCGGGACAGGGAGGAACTACGAGCAGTACTTC. This codes for CSSSTTGTGRNYEQYF.